The following is a T cell receptor beta chain sequence with its context. The data derive from a study of glioma-infiltrating T cells after dendritic cell vaccination. Study at large: Treatment, given 2003 to 2012, was autologous tumor lysate-pulsed dendritic cell vaccination.

Trimming cost V 3 bases and J 8 bases, with 15 bases left between them. CDR1 is SGDLS, CDR2 YYNGEE, per germline. This CDR3 has 13 residues. Profiled with immunoSEQ multiplex PCR; TCRdb holds only in-frame clones, not every one. The table has some 100,000 clones, more than 75% seen once. This chain links TRBV9 with TRBJ2-7; a possible D gene is TRBD2 (5 bases). The sequences come from blood, collected before dendritic cell vaccination. This TCR came from a human donor with glioblastoma. The CDR3 DNA reads TGTGCCAGCAGCGCCACACGGGGAATGCAGCAGTACTTC. Translation: CASSATRGMQQYF.